Each of the 18 T cell receptor beta chains below was sequenced from the same sample in a study of identical twins. TCRdb re-analysed the 5' RACE reads in MiXCR, keeping a single row per CDR3 protein. The sample has some 300,000 distinct CDR3 sequences; around 12% are singletons. These records were also assigned to another study, of yellow fever vaccine responses in identical twins.

Sequencing input: CD8+ T cells sorted from blood. Receptors originate from a woman under 30 in good health.

In this sample, this clonotype turned up a few times. The chain has TRBV5-1 and TRBJ1-6; D remains ambiguous. The CDR3 runs 12 residues. Trimming took 0 bases from V and 10 from J, leaving 5 bases between them. The V gene's germline CDR1 is SGHRS and CDR2 YFSETQ. The CDR3 DNA sequence: TGCGCCAGCAGCTTGGACGGATCACCCCTCCACTTT. This gives the protein CASSLDGSPLHF.

This clonotype was seen repeatedly, ten times or more. The chain has TRBV29-1 and TRBJ2-2; TRBD2 agrees at 13 bases. The germline V gene encodes CDR1 SQVTM and CDR2 ANQGSEA. The CDR3 length is 17 residues. J lost 3 bases, V lost 6 bases, and 10 bases had no gene match. The DNA of the CDR3 is TGCAGCGTCGGCCGGACTAGCGGGGGAAGCGACACCGGGGAGCTGTTTTTT. Translation gives CSVGRTSGGSDTGELFF.

The sample holds a few counts of this clonotype. V is TRBV20-1 and J is TRBJ2-1, with 8 positions matching TRBD2. The CDR3 is 19 amino acids. V gave up 6 bases and J gave up 1 base; unmatched junction bases: 20. CDR1 and CDR2 (germline): DFQATT, SNEGSKA (reference sequence). CDR3 protein: CSATGSPAGVLGSYNEQFF. The CDR3 DNA sequence: TGCAGTGCCACCGGAAGCCCAGCGGGGGTCCTCGGGTCCTACAATGAGCAGTTCTTC.

The chain is built from TRBV6-2 or TRBV6-3 and TRBJ2-5, with D perhaps matching TRBD2 (6 bases). V was cut by 0 bases and J by 3 bases, with 17 bases left in between. Germline values: CDR1 MNHEY, CDR2 SVGEGT. The CDR3 has 17 residues. DNA of the CDR3: TGTGCCAGCAGTTACTCCCGGGGGAGAAGGGAGGAAGAGACCCAGTACTTC. As protein: CASSYSRGRREEETQYF.

This clonotype showed up just a few times. The J gene is TRBJ2-3, the V gene TRBV7-6; 11 bases line up with TRBD2. The V gene end was trimmed by 11 bases and the J gene end by 1 base; junction bases not matched to a gene: 8. Germline V gene data show CDR1 as SGHVS and CDR2 as FNYEAQ. The CDR3 consists of 15 residues. This chain's CDR3 is CASTSGNDGTDTQYF. The CDR3 region has the DNA TGTGCCTCGACTAGCGGGAATGATGGCACAGATACGCAGTATTTT.

J is TRBJ1-4 and V is TRBV12-3 or TRBV12-4, with TRBD1 identical over 7 bases. Unmatched junction bases numbered 7, after V lost 6 bases and J lost 12 bases. The CDR3 is made up of 12 amino acids. The CDR3 DNA reads as TGTGCCAGCAGCCTCGGACAGGCCCAACTGTTTTTT. Encoded protein: CASSLGQAQLFF.

CDR3: CASSLHRLAGETQYF. In DNA, the CDR3 is TGTGCCAGCAGCCTCCACCGACTAGCCGGGGAGACCCAGTACTTC. The V gene is TRBV27, the J gene TRBJ2-5; 7 nucleotides align to TRBD2. Looked up from germline, CDR1 is MNHEY and CDR2 is SMNVEV (reference sequence). This CDR3 is built from 15 residues. Unmatched junction bases numbered 12, after V lost 6 bases and J lost 5 bases.

This rearrangement joins TRBV12-3 or TRBV12-4 to TRBJ2-1, with 11 nucleotides matching TRBD2. The CDR3 spans 14 residues. With 5 bases clipped from V and 10 bases from J, the junction kept 7 bases outside the gene matches. The CDR3 DNA reads as TGTGCCAGCAGTCCTGTAGCGGGAGGGCAGGAGCAGTTCTTC. Its translation is CASSPVAGGQEQFF.

The chain has TRBV10-3 and TRBJ2-1; 12 positions match TRBD2. The V and J ends lost 11 bases and 9 bases, in that order; junction bases with no gene match: 17. Germline loops: CDR1 ENHRY, CDR2 SYGVKD. The CDR3 consists of 16 residues. CDR3 DNA: TGTGCCTCCTCCGGGACTAGCGGGCCCCCTCGAACTGAGCAGTTCTTC. It codes for CASSGTSGPPRTEQFF.

The rearrangement joins TRBV20-1 to TRBJ2-3; maybe TRBD1 (5 bases). The CDR3 consists of 16 residues. Germline lookup yields CDR1 DFQATT and CDR2 SNEGSKA (reference sequence). Trimming removed 5 bases at V and 0 bases at J, with 18 bases between. CDR3 loop: CSAPTLDSLSTDTQYF. Here the CDR3 DNA reads TGCAGTGCTCCGACCCTAGACAGCCTTAGCACAGATACGCAGTATTTT.

The chain joins TRBV5-1 to TRBJ2-7; D is uncertain. Trimming removed 6 bases from V and 2 bases from J, with 15 bases in between. Germline lookup yields CDR1 SGHRS and CDR2 YFSETQ. The length of the CDR3 is 14 residues. CDR3 sequence (DNA): TGCGCCAGCACCCCAGAATACACGCCCTACGAGCAGTACTTC. Its translation is CASTPEYTPYEQYF.

This clonotype was counted a few times. This sequence joins TRBV20-1 and TRBJ2-7, with TRBD1 identical over 11 bases. CDR1 and CDR2 (germline): DFQATT, SNEGSKA (reference sequence). The CDR3 spans 15 residues. Germline trimming cut 4 bases from V and 3 bases from J; bases unmatched to any gene: 8. The CDR3: CSATPSGTGGYEQYF. CDR3 in DNA: TGCAGTGCTACTCCTTCAGGGACAGGGGGCTACGAGCAGTACTTC.

This clonotype has just one count. V gene TRBV15 combines with J gene TRBJ2-6; D unresolved. The CDR3 runs 15 residues. V was trimmed by 0 bases and J by 1 base, leaving 4 bases between them. The V gene's germline CDR1 is LNHNV and CDR2 YYDKDF (reference sequence). CDR3 sequence (DNA): TGTGCCACCAGCAGAGACAAATCTGGGGCCAACGTCCTGACTTTC. Its translation is CATSRDKSGANVLTF.

This clonotype was picked up many times. The chain joins TRBV5-1 to TRBJ1-2, with D possibly being TRBD1 (5 bases). This CDR3 is 16 amino acids long. Trimming took off 2 bases at V and 6 bases at J, with 20 bases between the two ends. Germline V gene data show CDR1 as SGHRS and CDR2 as YFSETQ. The CDR3 DNA follows: TGCGCCAGCAGCTTCCGGGACGCCGGCCCTGATGATGGCTACACCTTC. Protein product: CASSFRDAGPDDGYTF. The whole variable domain, filled in from reference TRBV5-1 and TRBJ1-2, reads KAGVTQTPRYLIKTRGQQVTLSCSPISGHRSVSWYQQTPGQGLQFLFEYFSETQRNKGNFPGRFSGRQFSNSRSEMNVSTLELGDSALYLCASSFRDAGPDDGYTFGSGTRLTVV.

In this sample, this clonotype turned up many times. The chain has TRBV7-8 and TRBJ2-3, with 8 bases matching TRBD1. The ends lost 5 bases at V and 2 bases at J; junction bases unmatched: 15. Germline CDR1 SGHVS, CDR2 FQNEAQ. The CDR3 contains 18 residues. The CDR3 nucleotides are TGTGCCAGCAGCCCAACCTTACGGGGGACAGGAGCCACAGATACGCAGTATTTT. Translating it yields CASSPTLRGTGATDTQYF. Combining the CDR3 with reference TRBV7-8 and TRBJ2-3 gives the whole variable domain GAGVSQSPRYKVAKRGQDVALRCDPISGHVSLFWYQQALGQGPEFLTYFQNEAQLDKSGLPSDRFFAERPEGSVSTLKIQRTQQEDSAVYLCASSPTLRGTGATDTQYFGPGTRLTVL.

As DNA, the CDR3 is TGTGCCAGCAGCTTGGCAGCCGGCAGTTACTACGAGCAGTACGTC. Its translation is CASSLAAGSYYEQYV. The V gene is TRBV5-6, the J gene TRBJ2-7; D gene uncertain. Germline assignment: CDR1 SGHDT and CDR2 YYEEEE. With 0 bases removed from V and 3 bases from J, the gap between germline ends came to 13 bases. The CDR3 has 15 residues.

The V gene is TRBV13, the J gene TRBJ2-7, with D possibly being TRBD1 (5 bases). The V end was cut by 5 bases, the J end by 0 bases, with 11 bases between. Germline V gene data show CDR1 as PRHDT and CDR2 as FYEKMQ (reference sequence). This CDR3 region has 14 residues. CDR3 residues: CASSHTQVSYEQYF. The DNA for the CDR3 is TGTGCCAGCAGCCATACACAGGTCTCCTACGAGCAGTACTTC.

The rearrangement links TRBV28 to TRBJ2-2; D might be TRBD1 or TRBD2, each matching 5 bases. Between the trimmed V and J ends, which lost 6 bases and 3 bases, there was a span of 14 bases. The CDR3 contains 15 residues. Germline values: CDR1 MDHEN, CDR2 SYDVKM. CDR3 in amino acids: CASRPVGTDTGELFF. DNA for the CDR3: TGTGCCAGCAGGCCGGTGGGGACCGACACCGGGGAGCTGTTTTTT. The variable domain in full, with the rest retrieved from reference TRBV28 and TRBJ2-2, is DVKVTQSSRYLVKRTGEKVFLECVQDMDHENMFWYRQDPGLGLRLIYFSYDVKMKEKGDIPEGYSVSREKKERFSLILESASTNQTSMYLCASRPVGTDTGELFFGEGSRLTVL.